The T cell receptor (beta chain) described here comes from a study of blood T cells in healthy people across ages (dated by TCRdb to the mid-2010s). For context, the study as a whole: In model experiments, roughly one uniquely barcoded TCR beta cDNA molecule per two T cells was captured by template switching. To track age-related changes in TCR beta repertoire diversity, the study relied on deep sequencing normalized with unique cDNA molecular identifiers. To avoid experimental bias, donors of different ages were spread randomly across the sequencing lanes. The donors were split into four age groups: young (average approximately 16 years), middle-aged (roughly 42), aged (roughly 68) and long-lived (over 75). For two donors (one aged 18 to 30 and one aged 80 or older), the study analyzed two additional independent replicas of 1 million unique cDNA reads from the same blood draw. Results the study describes overall, beyond this receptor: The percentage of naive T cells measured by flow cytometry correlated strongly with observed TCR beta diversity. Observed TCR beta diversity per million T cells fell roughly linearly with age, and a significant reduction was already apparent by age around 44. Because the CMV infection status of the donors was unknown, age-related changes in expanded clonotypes may potentially have been confounded. Estimates of total diversity from one million sequenced T cells were regarded as lower bounds and underestimates. Conclusive comparison of naive and antigen-experienced compartments was prevented by the profiling of bulk unsorted PBMCs. Compared with the aged group, the long-lived group had more naive CD4+ T cells, fewer expanded clones and increased TCR diversity, a pattern suggesting age selection.

A word on this clonotype: Its antigen is not yet known. No much larger clone is present one base from it, and per-base qualities are unavailable.

Receptor libraries were prepared by 5' RACE. Data came from an Illumina HiSeq 2500. The second PCR ran for about 6 to 12 cycles and used a J-beta primer mix along with a sample-barcoded 5' primer. Each TCR beta cDNA molecule received a unique molecular identifier from a template-switch 5' adaptor carrying 12 random nucleotides. Each sample yielded at least 3 million CDR3-containing paired-end reads. All of the RNA was converted into first-strand cDNA using the Mint cDNA synthesis kit, with a TRBC-specific oligonucleotide serving as the primer. After uracil-DNA glycosylase treatment, a first 18-cycle PCR used universal primers M1SS and BC2_uni_R on all cDNA. The study's processing was this. For normalization, 1 million high-quality reads, each with a distinct molecular identifier, were randomly selected from each sample. Reads sharing molecular identifiers were discarded rather than binned into consensus sequences. CDR3 identification, clonotype clustering and error correction used MiTCR with a Q25 quality threshold and the strictest error-elimination algorithm. Lower-bound total TCR beta diversity was estimated with a nonparametric unseen species model using Euler transformation. TCRdb trimmed the raw reads at Q25, called clones with MiXCR and kept productive beta chains. Under each unique CDR3 protein, matching rows form one entry showing the most common genes and DNA. TCRdb, not the original authors, processed these V and J calls. The sample records fewer than 1,000,000 distinct CDR3 sequences, around 45% of which are singletons. The top ten clones comprise 18% of the sample.

The CDR1 and CDR2 encoded by the germline V gene are SNHLY and FYNNEI. The CDR3, from cysteine to phenylalanine, totals 14 residues. Kept here is only the CDR3 DNA, which spans 42 bases and is read in frame from base 1. Here V drops 2 bases and J drops 8 bases, and the junction holds 5 bases not matched to any gene. Systemically healthy Caucasian individuals from Russia, 39 in total and aged roughly 6 to 100 years, were included as donors. Roughly 11 milliliters of peripheral blood were drawn from each donor into EDTA-treated Vacutainer tubes. Ficoll-Paque density-gradient centrifugation was used to isolate PBMCs, with at least 6 million per sample. Trizol reagent was used to extract total RNA from PBMCs, with at least 6 micrograms per sample. For every donor, an aliquot of PBMCs went through flow cytometry to measure the percentages of naive CD45RAhigh/CD27high T cells.

Source material: blood. The V gene is TRBV2 and the J gene is TRBJ2-3; TRBD2 agrees with 9 junctional bases. The clonotype comes from a man older than 75 in good health. The CDR3 is CASSESRAGGTQYF. The bases read TGTGCCAGCAGTGAATCTCGAGCGGGAGGTACGCAGTATTTT.